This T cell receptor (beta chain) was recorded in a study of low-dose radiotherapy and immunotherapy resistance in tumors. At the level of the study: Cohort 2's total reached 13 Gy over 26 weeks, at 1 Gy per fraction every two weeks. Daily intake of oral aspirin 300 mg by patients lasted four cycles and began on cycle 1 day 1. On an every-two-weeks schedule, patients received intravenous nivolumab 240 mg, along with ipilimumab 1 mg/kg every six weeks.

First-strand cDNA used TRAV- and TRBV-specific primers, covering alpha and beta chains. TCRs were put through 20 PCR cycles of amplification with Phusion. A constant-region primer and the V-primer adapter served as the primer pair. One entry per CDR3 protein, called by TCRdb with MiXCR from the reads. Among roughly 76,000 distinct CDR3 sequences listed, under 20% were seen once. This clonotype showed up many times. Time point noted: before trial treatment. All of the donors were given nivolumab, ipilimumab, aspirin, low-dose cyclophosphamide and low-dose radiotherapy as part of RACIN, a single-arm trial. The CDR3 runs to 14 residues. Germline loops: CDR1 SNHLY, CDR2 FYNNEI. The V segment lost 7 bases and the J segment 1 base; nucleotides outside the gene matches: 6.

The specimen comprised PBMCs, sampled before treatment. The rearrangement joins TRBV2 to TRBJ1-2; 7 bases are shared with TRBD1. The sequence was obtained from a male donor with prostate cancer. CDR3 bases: TGTGCCAGCAATATGGGACAGATTAACTATGGCTACACCTTC. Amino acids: CASNMGQINYGYTF.